This passage covers 24 T cell receptor beta chains from one sample sequenced in a study of CD8+CD57+ T cells in acquired aplastic anemia. Flow cytometry had shown expanded CD8+CD57+ cells in the patients chosen for sequencing. Genomic DNA acted as the template from which TCR beta VDJ combination and CDR3 sequence profiling were carried out. TCRdb reanalysed the reads using MiXCR and keeps one entry per CDR3 protein. Among 150,000 to 200,000 distinct CDR3 sequences listed, around half were seen once. What was sequenced was sorted CD4+, CD8+, or CD8+CD57+ T cells (not recorded which) from PBMCs. The receptors come from a human donor with aplastic anemia.

Ten or more counts support this clonotype. For the CDR3, the DNA is TGCAGTGCTAGAGTGGGGGGGGGAGGGACCTACGAGCAGTACTTC. Protein product: CSARVGGGGTYEQYF. The J gene is TRBJ2-7, the V gene TRBV20-1, with 7 bases identical to TRBD2. J was trimmed by 2 bases and V by 1 base; bases with no gene match: 8. The CDR3 runs 15 residues. Germline CDR1 and CDR2: DFQATT and SNEGSKA (reference sequence).

There are a few counts of this clonotype. The rearrangement links TRBV10-2 to TRBJ2-7; a weak D match, TRBD1 (5 bases). Per the germline V gene, CDR1 is WSHSY and CDR2 is SAAADI. With 2 bases removed from V and 1 base from J, the gap between germline ends came to 9 bases. The CDR3 runs 14 residues. CDR3 sequence reads: CASSEGRASYEQYF. CDR3 bases: TGCGCCAGCAGTGAGGGCAGGGCTTCCTACGAGCAGTACTTC.

This clonotype was found many times. The chain carries TRBV6-1 and TRBJ1-2, with D possibly being TRBD1 (6 bases). This CDR3 is built from 16 residues. The V gene lost 2 bases and the J gene lost 2 bases, with 15 bases spanning the gap. Germline values: CDR1 MNHNS, CDR2 SASEGT. CDR3 in amino acids: CASSEFVSGANYGYTF. CDR3 DNA: TGTGCCAGCAGTGAATTTGTGTCAGGGGCGAACTATGGCTACACCTTC.

This clonotype was picked up one time. The J gene is TRBJ2-3, the V gene TRBV24-1; 7 nucleotides line up with TRBD2. The CDR3 loop spans 15 amino acids. Trimming removed 7 bases from V and 12 bases from J; junction bases left unmatched: 18. Germline V gene lookup returns CDR1 KGHDR and CDR2 SFDVKD. The CDR3 coding sequence is TGTGCCACCAGCCCACGAGCTAGCGGAAGGCTACCCCAGTATTTT. It translates to CATSPRASGRLPQYF.

This clonotype was observed at least ten times. The gene calls are TRBV15 and TRBJ1-4; 9 bases are a match to TRBD1. There are 16 residues in the CDR3. CDR1 LNHNV and CDR2 YYDKDF come from the germline V gene (reference sequence). V was clipped by 1 base and J by 5 bases; unmatched bases: 5. The DNA of the CDR3 is TGTGCCACCAGCAGAGCTACCGACAGGGGGAATGAAAAACTGTTTTTT. Translation: CATSRATDRGNEKLFF.

This clonotype was picked up a small number of times. The chain carries TRBV29-1 and TRBJ2-7; a weak D match, TRBD2 (5 bases). Germline CDR1 and CDR2: SQVTM and ANQGSEA. CDR3 length: 13 amino acids. V was shortened by 6 bases and J by 4 bases, with 16 bases between the two germline ends. The DNA of the CDR3 is TGCAGCGTAAAACTCGGGGAATCGTACGAGCAGTACTTC. Its translation is CSVKLGESYEQYF.

J is TRBJ2-2 and V is TRBV2; no definite D call. This CDR3 region has 12 residues. Germline V gives CDR1 SNHLY, CDR2 FYNNEI. Trimming left V 1 base short and J 7 bases short, with 4 bases between. As DNA, the CDR3 is TGTGCCAGCAGTGAAGTTATCGGGGAGCTGTTTTTT. It codes for CASSEVIGELFF.

Many counts were recorded for this clonotype. The chain links TRBV7-2 to TRBJ1-1, with D possibly matching TRBD1 (5 bases). The CDR3 spans 12 residues. CDR1 SGHTA and CDR2 FQGNSA come from the germline V gene. Trimming removed 2 bases from V and 11 bases from J, with 12 bases in between. DNA for the CDR3: TGTGCCAGCAGCTTATTCGGGGGTGTGGCTTTCTTT. Its translation: CASSLFGGVAFF.

V and J are TRBV7-2 and TRBJ1-5; D is unclear. V was cut by 6 bases and J by 2 bases, with 8 bases left in between. This CDR3 contains 13 residues. Germline V gives CDR1 SGHTA, CDR2 FQGNSA. The CDR3 DNA follows: TGTGCCAGCAGTGGAAGAGGCAATCAGCCCCAGCATTTT. Protein sequence: CASSGRGNQPQHF.

The J gene is TRBJ1-6, the V gene TRBV9; 10 bases line up with TRBD1. The CDR3 has 15 amino acids. Germline V gene data show CDR1 as SGDLS and CDR2 as YYNGEE. V was pared by 3 bases and J by 6 bases, with 3 bases of the junction left unmatched. CDR3 nucleotides: TGTGCCAGCAGCGCGCGGACAGGGGGTAATTCACCCCTCCACTTT. This sequence encodes CASSARTGGNSPLHF.

At least ten counts were recorded for this clonotype. The genes are TRBV6-1 and TRBJ1-1, with D possibly TRBD1 on 5 matching bases. Per germline, CDR1 MNHNS and CDR2 SASEGT. The CDR3 extends over 13 amino acids. V was shortened by 7 bases and J by 1 base, with 10 bases between the two germline ends. CDR3 DNA: TGTGCCAGCATCCAGGGTACGAACACTGAAGCTTTCTTT. This encodes CASIQGTNTEAFF.

The rearrangement uses TRBV7-3 and TRBJ2-5, with D unresolved. This CDR3 is 13 amino acids long. V shed 5 bases and J shed 3 bases, with 10 bases lying between them. CDR1 and CDR2 from the germline V gene are SGHTA and FQGTGA. DNA for the CDR3: TGTGCCAGCAGCACGAGAGGCGAAGAGACCCAGTACTTC. It codes for CASSTRGEETQYF.

This chain uses TRBV10-3 with TRBJ1-4, with no clear D. Germline CDR1 ENHRY, CDR2 SYGVKD. The CDR3 totals 14 residues. V lost 7 bases to trimming and J lost 5 bases, with 14 bases between them. CDR3 bases: TGTGCCATCAATTCATCGGGAGACAATGAAAAACTGTTTTTT. This translates into CAINSSGDNEKLFF.

This clonotype was counted between two and nine times. This chain links TRBV11-3 with TRBJ2-7; 8 bases are a match to TRBD2. J lost 3 bases, V lost 2 bases, and 6 bases had no gene match. The CDR3 has 15 amino acids. Germline-derived CDR1 and CDR2 are SGHNT and YENEEA. CDR3 in DNA: TGTGCCAGCAGCTTATATGCGGGAGGACTCTACGAGCAGTACTTC. Translating it yields CASSLYAGGLYEQYF.

The gene calls are TRBV19 and TRBJ2-7; tentatively, D is TRBD1 (6 bases). The CDR3 consists of 14 residues. Trimming stripped 7 bases from V and 3 bases from J, with 16 bases between. Looked up from germline, CDR1 is LNHDA and CDR2 is SQIVND (reference sequence). CDR3 protein: CASNRGWGFYEQYF. The DNA of the CDR3 is TGTGCCAGTAATAGGGGGTGGGGCTTCTACGAGCAGTACTTC. Using reference TRBV19 and TRBJ2-7 for the parts outside the CDR3, the full variable domain is DGGITQSPKYLFRKEGQNVTLSCEQNLNHDAMYWYRQDPGQGLRLIYYSQIVNDFQKGDIAEGYSVSREKKESFPLTVTSAQKNPTAFYLCASNRGWGFYEQYFGPGTRLTVT.

The chain joins TRBV20-1 to TRBJ2-1, with 15 positions matching TRBD2. Trimming took 1 base from V and 7 from J; bases not matched to a gene: 8. Per the germline V gene, CDR1 is DFQATT and CDR2 is SNEGSKA (reference sequence). CDR3 length: 17 residues. Here the CDR3 DNA reads TGCAGTGCTAGAGTTCCCCCGGGACTAGCGGGAGGAAATGAGCAGTTCTTC. Its translation is CSARVPPGLAGGNEQFF.

The rearrangement joins TRBV25-1 to TRBJ2-7; maybe TRBD2 (6 bases). This CDR3 comprises 15 residues. The V gene lost 2 bases and the J gene lost 5 bases, with 16 bases spanning the gap. Germline V lookup: CDR1 MGHDK, CDR2 SYGVNS. CDR3: CASSEDLRGRDEQYF. CDR3 coding DNA: TGTGCCAGCAGTGAAGACTTGCGGGGAAGGGACGAGCAGTACTTC.

This chain links TRBV20-1 with TRBJ2-1; a possible D gene is TRBD2 (7 bases). V was pared by 1 base and J by 2 bases, with 15 bases between. Germline V gene lookup returns CDR1 DFQATT and CDR2 SNEGSKA (reference sequence). The CDR3 is 16 amino acids. CDR3 sequence reads: CSARVLGRDTYNEQFF. CDR3 DNA: TGCAGTGCTAGAGTCCTAGGGAGGGACACCTACAATGAGCAGTTCTTC.

In DNA, the CDR3 is TGTGCCAGCAGCTTGCCCGGGACACCGGCCTACGAGCAGTACTTC. This codes for CASSLPGTPAYEQYF. The chain joins TRBV19 to TRBJ2-7, with a weak D call TRBD1 (6 bases). Looked up from germline, CDR1 is LNHDA and CDR2 is SQIVND (reference sequence). The CDR3 is 15 amino acids. The V end lost 9 bases, the J end lost 2 bases, and 20 bases lay between the germline ends.

This clonotype was seen once. This may stem from a read error, because a much larger clone lies one nucleotide away. The conserved closing phenylalanine or tryptophan is absent in this CDR3, likely reflecting a read error. The gene calls are TRBV4-2 and TRBJ2-3; perhaps TRBD2 as D (5 bases). The CDR3 covers 14 residues. The germline V and J ends were trimmed by 3 bases and 5 bases, with 12 bases remaining between them. Germline CDR1 reads LGHNA; CDR2 reads YNFKEQ. In DNA, the CDR3 is TGTGCCAGCAGCCAGAGGGAGTGGGAAGATACGCAGTATCTT. As protein: CASSQREWEDTQYL.

The V gene is TRBV20-1, the J gene TRBJ1-1; no definite D call. Germline V gives CDR1 DFQATT, CDR2 SNEGSKA (reference sequence). This CDR3 is built from 12 residues. Trimming cost V 2 bases and J 1 base, with 5 bases left between them. The chain's CDR3 is CSARSGNTEAFF. CDR3 DNA: TGCAGTGCTAGATCGGGGAACACTGAAGCTTTCTTT.

This clonotype was counted a few times. This chain uses TRBV4-1 with TRBJ2-7; D remains ambiguous. Trimming removed 1 base at V and 2 bases at J, with 6 bases between. Per germline, CDR1 MGHRA and CDR2 YSYEKL. This CDR3 has 13 amino acids. The CDR3 DNA reads TGCGCCAGCAGCCAAGGATCAACCTACGAGCAGTACTTC. Protein sequence: CASSQGSTYEQYF.

V usage is TRBV12-3 or TRBV12-4 and J usage is TRBJ2-5, with D perhaps matching TRBD2 (5 bases). V lost 7 bases and J 5 bases, leaving 20 bases between the germline ends. CDR3 length: 15 residues. The CDR3 DNA is TGTGCCAGCAACCCCGGGAACCCGACGGCGGAGACCCAGTACTTC. Residues: CASNPGNPTAETQYF.

This clonotype was counted at least ten times. V gene TRBV7-9 combines with J gene TRBJ2-3; 7 bases are a match to TRBD1. This CDR3 region has 14 residues. The germline V gene encodes CDR1 SEHNR and CDR2 FQNEAQ (reference sequence). V lost 2 bases to trimming and J lost 3 bases; unmatched junction nucleotides: 2. The DNA of the CDR3 is TGTGCCAGCAGCTTAACAGGGGAAACAGATACGCAGTATTTT. This sequence encodes CASSLTGETDTQYF.